What follows describes a single TCR beta chain. Its antigen remains unidentified. Germline V gives CDR1 SEHNR, CDR2 FQNEAQ (reference sequence). This CDR3 contains 15 residues. Between the trimmed V and J ends, which lost 5 bases and 8 bases, there was a span of 21 bases. This record comes from a study of untreated major depressive disorder. Study-level results: Depressed patients' CD4+ T cells carried increased TRBV05-01 (Vbeta 5.1) usage versus control CD4+ T cells.

Measured with immunoSEQ multiplex PCR; TCRdb has only the in-frame clones, and not every one. The data show around 13,000 clones, about 93% seen once. The sequencing sample was made of CD4+ T cells from PBMCs. This sequence originates from a man under 40 with major depressive disorder. The chain combines TRBV7-9 with TRBJ1-2, with D possibly being TRBD1 (5 bases). CDR3 amino acids: CASSPWIGEFGGYTF. CDR3 coding DNA: TGTGCCAGCAGCCCCTGGATAGGGGAGTTTGGGGGCTACACCTTC.